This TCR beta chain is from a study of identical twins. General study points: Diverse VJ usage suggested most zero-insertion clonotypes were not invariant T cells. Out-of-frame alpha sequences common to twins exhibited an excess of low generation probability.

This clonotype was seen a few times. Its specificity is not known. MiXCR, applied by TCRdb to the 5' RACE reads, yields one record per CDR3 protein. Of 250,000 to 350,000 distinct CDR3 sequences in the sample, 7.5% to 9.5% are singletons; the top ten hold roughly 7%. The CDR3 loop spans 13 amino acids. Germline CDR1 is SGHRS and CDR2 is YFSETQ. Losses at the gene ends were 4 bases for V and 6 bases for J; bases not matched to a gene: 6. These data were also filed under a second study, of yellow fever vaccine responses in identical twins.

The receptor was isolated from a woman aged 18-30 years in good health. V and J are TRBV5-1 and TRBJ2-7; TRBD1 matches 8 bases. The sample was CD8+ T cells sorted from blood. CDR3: CASSGAGGTEQYF. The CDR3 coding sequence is TGCGCCAGCAGCGGGGCAGGGGGCACCGAGCAGTACTTC.